This entry describes one T cell receptor (beta chain). This record belongs to a study of siplizumab effects on memory and regulatory T cells. Profiling relied on immunoSEQ multiplex PCR, and the TCRdb table lists in-frame clones only, not all of them. This repertoire shows roughly 120,000 clones, roughly 92% found once; its top ten account for 1.3%. The CDR3 is 11 amino acids. The germline V gene encodes CDR1 SQVTM and CDR2 ANQGSEA. V was cut by 2 bases and J by 6 bases, with 8 bases left in between. Sample: CD4+ T cells sorted from blood. The chain recombines TRBV29-1 with TRBJ2-7, with a tentative D call TRBD1 (6 bases). This receptor was obtained from a human donor in good health. CDR3 coding DNA: TGCAGCGTTGAAAAAGGGGGCGAGCAGTACTTC. Protein sequence: CSVEKGGEQYF.